Below are 31 T cell receptor beta chains sequenced from a single sample in a study of blood T cell repertoires in COVID-19. Produced via immunoSEQ multiplex PCR; TCRdb's table is partial and in-frame only. The sample has around 160,000 clones, approximately 91% seen once. The sample taken for sequencing was peripheral blood. The receptors derive from a young man with acute or convalescent COVID-19.

V and J are TRBV19 and TRBJ1-1; D is unresolved. Trimming shortened V by 7 bases and J by 2 bases, and 11 bases separated the two germline ends. This CDR3 comprises 13 residues. Germline loops: CDR1 LNHDA, CDR2 SQIVND (reference sequence). This chain's CDR3 is CASTLGGNTEAFF. Here the CDR3 DNA reads TGTGCCAGTACCCTAGGCGGTAACACTGAAGCTTTCTTT.

This clone appeared once. J is TRBJ1-3 and V is TRBV18, with D tentatively TRBD1 (6 bases). The CDR3 contains 15 residues. V was pared by 2 bases and J by 0 bases, with 8 bases between. Looked up from germline, CDR1 is KGHSH and CDR2 is LQKENI. The CDR3 region is CASSPSQGSGNTIYF. In nucleotides, the CDR3 is TGTGCCAGCTCACCATCACAGGGCTCTGGAAACACCATATATTTT.

The chain recombines TRBV24-1 with TRBJ1-1; 9 bases align to TRBD1. Germline loops: CDR1 KGHDR, CDR2 SFDVKD. J was trimmed by 3 bases and V by 3 bases; bases with no gene match: 1. The CDR3 is 14 residues long. CDR3 DNA sequence: TGTGCCACCAGTGATGGGGACAGGGACACTGAAGCTTTCTTT. Translated, it gives CATSDGDRDTEAFF.

The chain couples TRBV9 to TRBJ2-2, with TRBD1 matching over 8 bases. The CDR3 loop spans 16 amino acids. J gave up 2 bases and V 2 bases, and 5 bases lay outside the gene matches. Looked up from germline, CDR1 is SGDLS and CDR2 is YYNGEE. In DNA form, the CDR3 reads TGTGCCAGCAGCGTCCGACAGGGGCGAAACACCGGGGAGCTGTTTTTT. This codes for CASSVRQGRNTGELFF.

The chain combines TRBV4-2 with TRBJ1-1; D gene uncertain. V was trimmed by 0 bases and J by 6 bases, leaving 11 bases between them. This CDR3 contains 14 residues. Per the germline V gene, CDR1 is LGHNA and CDR2 is YNFKEQ. Here the CDR3 reads CASSQDLGDPEAFF. The CDR3 coding sequence is TGTGCCAGCAGCCAAGATTTAGGAGATCCTGAAGCTTTCTTT.

V and J are TRBV5-4 and TRBJ1-1; maybe TRBD1 (5 bases). V was clipped by 3 bases and J by 4 bases, with 10 bases between them. CDR3 length equals 13 residues. Germline V gives CDR1 SGHNT, CDR2 YYREEE (reference sequence). The CDR3 DNA follows: TGTGCCAGCAGCTATGGGGGGGGCACTGAAGCTTTCTTT. Protein: CASSYGGGTEAFF.

This clone has just one count. CDR3 sequence (DNA): TGTGCCAGCAGTCCGGGACTCAGAGGCACTGAAGCTTTCTTT. This encodes CASSPGLRGTEAFF. The chain employs TRBV25-1 and TRBJ1-1, with D tentatively TRBD1 (5 bases). CDR1 is MGHDK and CDR2 is SYGVNS in the germline V gene. Trimming removed 5 bases from V and 4 bases from J, with 14 bases in between. The length of the CDR3 is 14 residues. Full variable domain (remainder filled in from reference TRBV25-1 and TRBJ1-1): EADIYQTPRYLVIGTGKKITLECSQTMGHDKMYWYQQDPGMELHLIHYSYGVNSTEKGDLSSESTVSRIRTEHFPLTLESARPSHTSQYLCASSPGLRGTEAFFGQGTRLTVV.

The V call is TRBV12-3 or TRBV12-4, the J call TRBJ1-5; 9 bases are a match to TRBD1. Losses at the gene ends were 6 bases for V and 6 bases for J; bases not matched to a gene: 3. CDR3 size: 13 residues. The CDR3 sequence: CASSRQGGQPQHF. DNA of the CDR3: TGTGCCAGCAGCCGACAGGGGGGTCAGCCCCAGCATTTT.

The V and J genes are TRBV4-1 and TRBJ2-1; 11 nucleotides agree with TRBD2. CDR1 is MGHRA, CDR2 YSYEKL, per germline. The ends lost 3 bases at V and 0 bases at J; junction bases unmatched: 4. This CDR3 region has 17 residues. The CDR3 region has the DNA TGCGCCAGCAGCCAGCATACTAGCGGGAGCTCCTACAATGAGCAGTTCTTC. Amino acid sequence: CASSQHTSGSSYNEQFF.

This sequence joins TRBV3-1 (or the pseudogene TRBV3-2) and TRBJ2-2; 11 bases match TRBD2. With 2 bases clipped from V and 7 bases from J, the junction kept 9 bases outside the gene matches. This CDR3 spans 17 amino acids. Germline V gene lookup returns CDR1 LGHDT and CDR2 YNNKEL (reference sequence). The CDR3 region is CASSQILLAGGIGELFF. CDR3 DNA sequence: TGTGCCAGCAGCCAAATCCTCCTAGCGGGAGGCATCGGGGAGCTGTTTTTT.

This rearrangement joins TRBV4-1 to TRBJ2-2, with 8 bases aligning to TRBD1. Germline V CDR1 and CDR2: MGHRA, YSYEKL. The J segment lost 5 bases and the V segment lost 4 bases, leaving 6 bases of the junction unmatched. This CDR3 has 15 amino acids. Written as DNA, the CDR3 is TGCGCCAGCAGCCCCGGACAGGGTTGGACCGGGGAGCTGTTTTTT. It is translated as CASSPGQGWTGELFF.

The V and J genes are TRBV9 and TRBJ1-1; possible D gene TRBD1, 5 bases. V lost 0 bases and J 3 bases, leaving 9 bases between the germline ends. This CDR3 has 14 residues. Germline lookup yields CDR1 SGDLS and CDR2 YYNGEE. The CDR3 is CASSVVGEDTEAFF. The CDR3 coding sequence is TGTGCCAGCAGCGTAGTAGGGGAGGACACTGAAGCTTTCTTT.

Worth noting for this clone: The sample has other DNA sequences that encode this CDR3 too. V and J are TRBV6-5 and TRBJ2-7; 9 bases map to TRBD1. Unmatched junction bases numbered 2, after V lost 4 bases and J lost 4 bases. There are 13 residues in the CDR3. Germline V gene sequence: CDR1 MNHEY, CDR2 SVGAGI. CDR3 in amino acids: CASSSGTGYEQYF. The CDR3 region has the DNA TGTGCCAGCAGTTCCGGGACAGGGTACGAGCAGTACTTC.

The chain carries TRBV10-2 and TRBJ1-1, with D tentatively TRBD1 (5 bases). The CDR3 loop spans 15 amino acids. CDR1 is WSHSY, CDR2 SAAADI, per germline. Trimming removed 3 bases at V and 5 bases at J, with 16 bases between. The CDR3 loop reads CASSEVSGGGTEAFF. CDR3 nucleotide sequence: TGCGCCAGCAGTGAAGTCTCGGGGGGTGGGACTGAAGCTTTCTTT.

The chain joins TRBV6-5 to TRBJ2-1; 8 nucleotides match TRBD2. The CDR3 covers 15 residues. V trimming: 7 bases; J trimming: 1 base; junction bases outside the gene matches: 6. The V gene's germline CDR1 is MNHEY and CDR2 SVGAGI. CDR3 sequence (DNA): TGTGCCAGCAATCCCGAGCGGGGGTCCTACAATGAGCAGTTCTTC. This translates into CASNPERGSYNEQFF.

V gene TRBV2 combines with J gene TRBJ1-1, with D perhaps matching TRBD1 (6 bases). Deletions cut 7 bases from V and 5 bases from J, with 17 bases between. Germline CDR1 and CDR2: SNHLY and FYNNEI. CDR3 length equals 14 residues. The CDR3 loop reads CASTGGEVGTEAFF. DNA of the CDR3: TGTGCCAGCACGGGGGGCGAAGTTGGGACTGAAGCTTTCTTT. The full variable domain, completed using reference TRBV2 and TRBJ1-1, is EPEVTQTPSHQVTQMGQEVILRCVPISNHLYFYWYRQILGQKVEFLVSFYNNEISEKSEIFDDQFSVERPDGSNFTLKIRSTKLEDSAMYFCASTGGEVGTEAFFGQGTRLTVV.

This clone was seen more than once but under ten times. The CDR3, as DNA: TGTGCCAGCAGCCCCCGGGGAGGGCTCACCGGGGAGCTGTTTTTT. Translating it yields CASSPRGGLTGELFF. J is TRBJ2-2 and V is TRBV27, with TRBD2 identical over 7 bases. Germline CDR1 MNHEY, CDR2 SMNVEV (reference sequence). This CDR3 region has 15 residues. With V trimmed by 6 bases and J by 4 bases, 8 bases remained unmatched.

The chain employs TRBV3-1 (or the pseudogene TRBV3-2) and TRBJ1-2, with TRBD1 matching over 10 bases. Trimming took 2 bases from V and 6 from J; bases not matched to a gene: 9. The CDR3 covers 16 residues. Germline V gives CDR1 LGHDT, CDR2 YNNKEL (reference sequence). The CDR3 spells CASSQLAGQGQDGYTF. The CDR3, as DNA: TGTGCCAGCAGCCAATTAGCGGGACAGGGGCAGGATGGCTACACCTTC.

The V call is TRBV2, the J call TRBJ2-5; 7 nucleotides agree with TRBD1. Unmatched junction bases numbered 9, after V lost 10 bases and J lost 1 base. Looked up from germline, CDR1 is SNHLY and CDR2 is FYNNEI. The CDR3 is 14 amino acids. As DNA, the CDR3 is TGTGCCACCAGCGGACGACAGGGCCAAGAGACCCAGTACTTC. It yields the protein CATSGRQGQETQYF.

The V and J genes are TRBV5-1 and TRBJ2-2; D is possibly TRBD1 (6 bases). The V end lost 1 base, the J end lost 6 bases, and 19 bases lay between the germline ends. CDR3 length: 17 residues. Germline V CDR1 and CDR2: SGHRS, YFSETQ. The CDR3 protein is CASSLLDRTPGAGELFF. The DNA of the CDR3 is TGCGCCAGCAGCTTGCTAGACAGGACACCAGGCGCCGGGGAGCTGTTTTTT. Based on the CDR3 plus reference TRBV5-1 and TRBJ2-2, the full variable domain is KAGVTQTPRYLIKTRGQQVTLSCSPISGHRSVSWYQQTPGQGLQFLFEYFSETQRNKGNFPGRFSGRQFSNSRSEMNVSTLELGDSALYLCASSLLDRTPGAGELFFGEGSRLTVL.

CDR3 sequence reads: CASSYGTNYGYTF. Here the CDR3 DNA reads TGTGCCAGCAGTTACGGCACAAACTATGGCTACACCTTC. The genes are TRBV6-6 and TRBJ1-2, with unresolved D. This CDR3 contains 13 residues. Germline CDR1 and CDR2: MNHNY and SVGAGI (reference sequence). Trimming took 2 bases from V and 2 from J, leaving 6 bases between them.

The rearrangement links TRBV20-1 to TRBJ2-1; 10 nucleotides line up with TRBD1. Germline V lookup: CDR1 DFQATT, CDR2 SNEGSKA (reference sequence). This CDR3 has 13 residues. The junction had 5 bases not matched to a gene; V was cut back by 3 bases and J by 9 bases. The CDR3 sequence is CSASRQGAGEQFF. CDR3 DNA: TGCAGTGCTAGTAGACAGGGGGCCGGTGAGCAGTTCTTC.

This clone was detected a few times. The CDR3 loop is CASSLVLEVYTEAFF. The CDR3 nucleotides read TGTGCCAGCAGCTTGGTACTAGAAGTTTACACTGAAGCTTTCTTT. The J gene is TRBJ1-1, the V gene TRBV5-6, with D unclear. The V gene's germline CDR1 is SGHDT and CDR2 YYEEEE. V lost 0 bases to trimming and J lost 3 bases, with 12 bases between them. The CDR3 sequence is 15 residues long.

The rearrangement links TRBV19 to TRBJ2-1; 8 positions agree with TRBD1. This CDR3 spans 16 amino acids. CDR1 is LNHDA and CDR2 is SQIVND in the germline V gene (reference sequence). V shed 4 bases and J 7 bases; nucleotides not matched to a gene: 12. CDR3 region: CASSTWTGSVLNEQFF. For the CDR3, the DNA is TGTGCCAGTAGTACCTGGACAGGGTCGGTGCTAAATGAGCAGTTCTTC.

This chain joins TRBV6-5 and TRBJ1-1; D gene unclear. The V gene's germline CDR1 is MNHEY and CDR2 SVGAGI. This CDR3 comprises 11 residues. The V end lost 7 bases, the J end lost 8 bases, and 11 bases lay between the germline ends. CDR3 protein: CASTPLAEAFF. CDR3 sequence (DNA): TGTGCCAGCACACCTCTGGCAGAAGCTTTCTTT.

The genes are TRBV5-1 and TRBJ1-5; perhaps TRBD1 as D (5 bases). Germline CDR1 is SGHRS and CDR2 is YFSETQ. The V gene lost 0 bases and the J gene lost 7 bases, with 11 bases spanning the gap. The CDR3 sequence is 14 residues long. The CDR3 DNA sequence: TGCGCCAGCAGCTTGGAGCAGGGAAGGCAGCCCCAGCATTTT. Translating gives CASSLEQGRQPQHF.

CDR3 in amino acids: CASSYSLTDNEAFF. For the CDR3, the DNA is TGTGCCAGCAGTTACTCGTTGACAGATAATGAAGCTTTCTTT. V usage is TRBV6-5 and J usage is TRBJ1-1; TRBD1 might be the D (5 bases). The CDR3 is 14 residues long. V gave up 0 bases and J gave up 7 bases, with 12 bases separating them. Looked up from germline, CDR1 is MNHEY and CDR2 is SVGAGI.

The chain combines TRBV29-1 with TRBJ1-2; 9 bases fit TRBD1. CDR1 is SQVTM and CDR2 is ANQGSEA in the germline V gene. The CDR3 sequence is 15 residues long. The J segment lost 2 bases and the V segment lost 3 bases, leaving 7 bases of the junction unmatched. CDR3: CSVENWDRENYGYTF. The CDR3 bases are TGCAGCGTTGAGAACTGGGACAGGGAAAACTATGGCTACACCTTC.

The gene calls are TRBV6-5 and TRBJ2-7, with a possible D match to TRBD1 (5 bases). This CDR3 spans 16 amino acids. V shed 0 bases and J shed 0 bases, with 12 bases lying between them. Germline V gene sequence: CDR1 MNHEY, CDR2 SVGAGI. The DNA for the CDR3 is TGTGCCAGCAGTTACTCACAGGTTAGGAGCTCCTACGAGCAGTACTTC. Amino acid sequence: CASSYSQVRSSYEQYF.

J is TRBJ2-1 and V is TRBV27; D gene uncertain. V was trimmed by 3 bases and J by 0 bases, leaving 9 bases between them. CDR1 MNHEY and CDR2 SMNVEV come from the germline V gene (reference sequence). CDR3 length: 15 residues. The CDR3 loop is CASSFTVSSYNEQFF. In DNA, the CDR3 is TGTGCCAGCAGTTTTACGGTGAGCTCCTACAATGAGCAGTTCTTC.

The table lists this clone with a few counts. The chain joins TRBV19 to TRBJ1-3; a weak D match, TRBD1 (5 bases). The CDR3 runs 15 residues. V shed 4 bases and J shed 4 bases, with 14 bases lying between them. CDR1 and CDR2 (germline): LNHDA, SQIVND (reference sequence). This CDR3 reads CASSTRADSGNTIYF. The CDR3 bases are TGTGCCAGTAGTACCAGGGCGGATTCGGGAAACACCATATATTTT.